The 20 T cell receptor beta chains below come from one sample, sequenced in a study of metastatic and nonmetastatic thyroid tumors. TCRdb re-clonotyped the PCR reads through MiXCR. Among some 33,000 clones listed, 7% to 8% were seen once. No patient received treatment before thyroid surgery. Sample: blood. These receptors came from a female donor with papillary thyroid cancer or a benign thyroid nodule (not recorded which). Some clones in this sample may be carry-over from other donors' samples.

The table lists this clone with many counts. The CDR3, as DNA: TGTGCCAGTAGTGCCAGTCTCTCCACTGAAGCTTTCTTT. Translated: CASSASLSTEAFF. The rearrangement links TRBV19 to TRBJ1-1; the D is unclear. Germline CDR1 reads LNHDA; CDR2 reads SQIVND (reference sequence). V dropped 5 bases and J dropped 4 bases, with 11 bases sitting between them. CDR3 length: 13 residues. The full variable domain, completed using reference TRBV19 and TRBJ1-1, is DGGITQSPKYLFRKEGQNVTLSCEQNLNHDAMYWYRQDPGQGLRLIYYSQIVNDFQKGDIAEGYSVSREKKESFPLTVTSAQKNPTAFYLCASSASLSTEAFFGQGTRLTVV.

This clone was observed at least ten times. The V gene is TRBV20-1, the J gene TRBJ2-7, with 7 nucleotides matching TRBD2. After removal of 3 bases from V and 2 bases from J, the junction contained 4 bases not matched to a gene. The CDR3 extends over 13 amino acids. CDR1 and CDR2 from the germline V gene are DFQATT and SNEGSKA (reference sequence). The CDR3 spells CSASRAGTYEQYF. The CDR3 DNA sequence: TGCAGTGCTAGTCGAGCGGGAACCTACGAGCAGTACTTC.

This clone has a count of ten or more. The chain has TRBV28 and TRBJ2-3; 7 bases fit TRBD2. Germline assignment: CDR1 MDHEN and CDR2 SYDVKM. The junction had 4 bases not matched to a gene; V was cut back by 2 bases and J by 2 bases. The CDR3 is 15 residues long. Written as DNA, the CDR3 is TGTGCCAGCAGTTTACTAGCGGCCACCACAGATACGCAGTATTTT. Translating it yields CASSLLAATTDTQYF.

This clone has a handful of counts. The chain is built from TRBV10-2 and TRBJ2-7, with D tentatively TRBD1 (6 bases). The ends were cut back, 6 bases at V and 7 bases at J, with 16 bases in the middle. The CDR3 consists of 13 residues. Germline V gene lookup returns CDR1 WSHSY and CDR2 SAAADI. CDR3 protein: CASRRTDGREQYF. In DNA, the CDR3 is TGCGCCAGCAGACGGACAGACGGCAGGGAGCAGTACTTC.

In this sample, this clone turned up many times. The V and J genes are TRBV6-2 or TRBV6-3 and TRBJ1-5; TRBD1 might be the D (6 bases). Germline V gene sequence: CDR1 MNHEY, CDR2 SVGEGT. Trimming shortened V by 1 base and J by 0 bases, and 7 bases separated the two germline ends. The CDR3 has 15 residues. The CDR3 protein is CASSYWTDSNQPQHF. The DNA for the CDR3 is TGTGCCAGCAGTTACTGGACAGATAGCAATCAGCCCCAGCATTTT.

This clone was detected many times. The gene calls are TRBV18 and TRBJ1-2, with D tentatively TRBD1 (6 bases). V was cut by 0 bases and J by 2 bases, with 7 bases left in between. The CDR3 is 14 amino acids. Germline assignment: CDR1 KGHSH and CDR2 LQKENI. CDR3 DNA: TGTGCCAGCTCACCACCAGACAGGAACTATGGCTACACCTTC. This codes for CASSPPDRNYGYTF.

This clone was seen only a few times. The gene calls are TRBV28 and TRBJ1-2, with D hard to call. Trimming left V 7 bases short and J 9 bases short, with 15 bases between. The CDR3 covers 12 residues. Germline V lookup: CDR1 MDHEN, CDR2 SYDVKM. CDR3 protein: CASKVPADCYTF. The CDR3 DNA reads TGTGCCAGCAAGGTTCCGGCGGATTGCTACACCTTC.

This clone was seen ten or more times. The rearrangement links TRBV7-9 to TRBJ2-1; D remains ambiguous. CDR1 and CDR2 from the germline V gene are SEHNR and FQNEAQ (reference sequence). This CDR3 region has 12 residues. V lost 5 bases and J 8 bases, leaving 10 bases between the germline ends. CDR3 loop: CASSPEDYEQFF. CDR3 DNA: TGTGCCAGCAGCCCAGAGGATTATGAGCAGTTCTTC.

A few counts support this clone. This may be a read error: a much more frequent sequence differs by one nucleotide. The sample contains more than one DNA sequence encoding this CDR3. The chain recombines TRBV20-1 with TRBJ1-4; TRBD1 matches 8 bases. The CDR3 runs to 15 residues. Germline-derived CDR1 and CDR2 are DFQATT and SNEGSKA (reference sequence). The CDR3 DNA reads as TGCAGTGCTAGAGGCCCAGGGGGCCGAGATGAAAAGCTGTTTTTT. This encodes CSARGPGGRDEKLFF.

In its sample, this clone was seen many times. The genes are TRBV7-2 and TRBJ2-3; D is perhaps TRBD2 (5 bases). Trimming removed 5 bases from V and 3 bases from J, with 15 bases in between. This CDR3 contains 15 residues. The V gene's germline CDR1 is SGHTA and CDR2 FQGNSA. The CDR3 nucleotides are TGTGCCAGCAGCACGCTAAGCCCGGGGACAGATACGCAGTATTTT. Translated: CASSTLSPGTDTQYF.

This clone was seen at least ten times. The V and J genes are TRBV2 and TRBJ2-3; tentative D call: TRBD2 (5 bases). Trimming removed 6 bases from V and 4 bases from J, with 23 bases in between. Germline CDR1 is SNHLY and CDR2 is FYNNEI. This CDR3 is 17 amino acids long. CDR3 coding DNA: TGTGCCAGCAGCTACCGCGGGCGAAACCCCGGGGCAGATACGCAGTATTTT. Translating it yields CASSYRGRNPGADTQYF.

This clone has more than one count but fewer than ten. This chain uses TRBV4-1 with TRBJ2-4, with a weak D call TRBD1 (6 bases). V lost 4 bases and J lost 1, with 8 bases in between. The germline gives CDR1 MGHRA, CDR2 YSYEKL. The CDR3 consists of 14 residues. CDR3 sequence (DNA): TGCGCCAGCAGCCTCCAGGGGGCCAAAAACATTCAGTACTTC. Encoded protein: CASSLQGAKNIQYF.

This clone was found many times. The junction departs from the called germline gene at one end, perhaps through a read error. The chain carries TRBV11-2 and TRBJ1-1; 8 bases fit TRBD1. The CDR3 runs 15 residues. Germline V lookup: CDR1 SGHAT, CDR2 FQNNGV. The CDR3 reads CASSVDRGLNTEAFF. CDR3 DNA: TGTGCCAGCAGCGTAGACAGGGGTTTAAACACTGAAGCTTTCTTT.

As to this clone: One base away lies a much larger clone, so this may be a sequencing read error. Other DNA sequences in the sample encode the same CDR3. The CDR3, as DNA: TGTGCCAGCAGCCGCCAGATGACCCAAGAGACCCAGTACTTC. Amino acids: CASSRQMTQETQYF. The chain carries TRBV7-9 and TRBJ2-5; D remains ambiguous. The CDR3 has 14 residues. Trimming stripped 5 bases from V and 1 base from J, with 11 bases between. Germline V gene lookup returns CDR1 SEHNR and CDR2 FQNEAQ (reference sequence).

This clone has a handful of counts. The chain has TRBV20-1 and TRBJ2-3; the match to TRBD2 covers 15 bases. Per germline, CDR1 DFQATT and CDR2 SNEGSKA (reference sequence). The CDR3 is 17 residues long. J was trimmed by 3 bases and V by 1 base; bases with no gene match: 5. CDR3 in DNA: TGCAGTGCTAGAGCCGGACTAGCGGGAGGGGGGACAGATACGCAGTATTTT. Translation: CSARAGLAGGGTDTQYF.

Only a few counts were recorded for this clone. The same CDR3 is also encoded by other DNA sequences in this sample. Written as DNA, the CDR3 is TGTGCCAGCAGCTTCCGAGGGGCTGGTGTGAACACTGAAGCTTTCTTT. As protein: CASSFRGAGVNTEAFF. This chain links TRBV5-4 with TRBJ1-1, with D perhaps matching TRBD1 (5 bases). The CDR3 runs 16 residues. The germline gives CDR1 SGHNT, CDR2 YYREEE (reference sequence). Trimming took 2 bases from V and 0 from J, leaving 14 bases between them.

This clone was counted many times. The V gene is TRBV3-1, the J gene TRBJ2-7, with 7 bases fitting TRBD1. From germline, CDR1 is LGHDT and CDR2 YNNKEL (reference sequence). Trimming at V came to 4 bases and at J to 4 bases, leaving 7 bases not matched to a gene. This CDR3 is 14 amino acids long. The CDR3 loop reads CASSRTGARYEQYF. The CDR3 coding sequence is TGTGCCAGCAGCCGAACAGGGGCCAGGTACGAGCAGTACTTC.

This clone has ten or more counts. This rearrangement joins TRBV6-2 or TRBV6-3 to TRBJ1-1, with D possibly TRBD1 on 5 matching bases. In germline, CDR1 is MNHEY, CDR2 SVGEGT. The V and J ends lost 6 bases and 3 bases respectively, with 17 bases between them. The CDR3 extends over 15 amino acids. In DNA, the CDR3 is TGTGCCAGCAGGCCGGGGGGAAAGGGAGACACTGAAGCTTTCTTT. Translated: CASRPGGKGDTEAFF.

This clone was seen at least ten times. V and J are TRBV4-3 and TRBJ2-4; TRBD2 agrees at 7 bases. The V gene's germline CDR1 is LGHNA and CDR2 YSLEER. The CDR3 length is 17 residues. The ends lost 0 bases at V and 5 bases at J; junction bases unmatched: 10. The CDR3 DNA reads as TGCGCCAGCAGCCAAGACTGGGGGGTAGCGGGCGAAAACATTCAGTACTTC. Translation gives CASSQDWGVAGENIQYF.

This clone showed up many times. The chain has TRBV12-3 or TRBV12-4 and TRBJ2-1; no reliable D call. Trimming removed 4 bases at V and 6 bases at J, with 4 bases between. The CDR3 has 11 amino acids. The CDR3 region has the DNA TGTGCCAGCAGTTACAGCAATGAGCAGTTCTTC. Its translation: CASSYSNEQFF.